This TCR beta chain derives from a study of blood T cell repertoires in COVID-19. Study overall: Samples representing acute and convalescent COVID-19 were sourced from the United States, Italy and Spain. T cells, B-cell-depleted T cells, or PBMCs provided the cDNA or gDNA that served as material.

CDR1 is LNHDA and CDR2 is SQIVND in the germline V gene (reference sequence). The ends were cut back, 4 bases at V and 4 bases at J, with 13 bases in the middle. The CDR3 sequence is 15 residues long. Authors' analysis steps: Amplification of reference gene primers was used by the study to estimate nucleated cell counts. The assay was immunoSEQ multiplex PCR, and TCRdb's table has in-frame clones only and misses some. D and trimming come from the DNA, and the V and J calls and clone size come from that table. This table holds about 65,000 clones, approximately 93% found once. The specimen sequenced was peripheral blood. The receptor comes from a man in his 70s with active COVID-19. The rearrangement joins TRBV19 to TRBJ2-2, with a possible D match to TRBD1 (6 bases). CDR3 sequence: CASSTQGSGTGELFF. DNA of the CDR3: TGTGCCAGTAGTACTCAGGGGTCGGGCACCGGGGAGCTGTTTTTT.